One T cell receptor beta chain is described in this entry. The antigen is unknown. This entry is derived from a study of long-term antiretroviral therapy in people with HIV. The overall study: Sampling started about a decade before the 2015 immediate-ART recommendation.

The assay, immunoSEQ v3.0, was run at survey level. The repertoire was sequenced with immunoSEQ multiplex PCR; TCRdb's copy has only in-frame clones and lacks some. Counted here are some 14,000 clones, 77% occurring once; the ten biggest clones make up about 21%. Study results and caveats: Gathering of blood took place between about 2004 and 2017, possibly under older ART regimens. Clonal populations expanded prior to ART predominated within the repertoire at all time points.

At least one PBMC sample before ART and at least two after were required. This TCR came from a man aged 35-49 years with HIV. Source: unsorted PBMCs, taken 1.3 years before starting antiretroviral therapy.

CDR3 region: CASSLKATGAFYEQYF. Written as DNA, the CDR3 is TGTGCCAGCAGTTTGAAGGCGACAGGAGCCTTCTACGAGCAGTACTTC. The V gene is TRBV27, the J gene TRBJ2-7; D possibly corresponds to TRBD1 (6 bases). V lost 3 bases and J 3 bases, leaving 18 bases between the germline ends. Germline CDR1 reads MNHEY; CDR2 reads SMNVEV (reference sequence). This CDR3 contains 16 residues.